The clone carrying this TCR beta chain was seen only a few times. The data were taken from a study of OX40 agonist ivuxolimab in advanced cancers. For the study at large: Melanoma, hepatocellular carcinoma, head and neck or renal cell cancer occurred in dose-escalation patients.

Patients had blood sampled at baseline and again on cycle 4 day 1 and cycle 7 day 1. TCRdb keeps only in-frame clones here, not all; method: immunoSEQ multiplex PCR. This table has tens of thousands of clones, over 75% appearing once. Trimming shortened V by 0 bases and J by 9 bases, and 12 bases separated the two germline ends. CDR1 and CDR2 (germline): SGHRS, YFSETQ. This CDR3 has 14 amino acids. Sequences were derived from CD4+ or CD8+ T cells sorted from blood, sampled in a trial of the OX40 agonist ivuxolimab. V gene TRBV5-1 combines with J gene TRBJ2-2; D unresolved. The TCR sequence derives from an adult with an advanced solid tumor such as melanoma, head and neck, liver or kidney cancer. The CDR3 spells CASSLVAGRRELFF. As DNA, the CDR3 is TGCGCCAGCAGCTTGGTAGCCGGTCGGAGGGAGCTGTTTTTT.